The T cell receptor beta chain under discussion was sequenced for a study of T cell changes during pregnancy in multiple sclerosis. Clones were read by immunoSEQ multiplex PCR, and TCRdb kept only the in-frame ones, dropping some. The sample includes nearly 20,000 clones, more than 80% of them seen just once. With 0 bases clipped from V and 4 bases from J, the junction kept 0 bases outside the gene matches. CDR1 and CDR2 from the germline V gene are MRHNA and SNTAGT. The CDR3 is 16 amino acids. Specimen: CD8+ T cells from peripheral blood mononuclear cells, collected in the third trimester of pregnancy. The TCR sequence derives from a female donor in good health, enrolled as a control in a pregnancy study. This chain connects TRBV6-4 to TRBJ2-3; 14 bases match TRBD2. The CDR3 DNA sequence: TGTGCCAGCAGTGACTCGACTAGCGGGGGGGCAGATACGCAGTATTTT. Protein: CASSDSTSGGADTQYF.